The clone carrying this TCR beta chain was counted a few times. Its antigen is as yet unknown. These data belong to a study of T-cell reconstitution after alpha-beta-depleted transplantation in children. Unique molecular identifiers featured in how the TCRbeta library was prepared. In TCRdb, the PCR reads were re-called with MiXCR into one record per CDR3 protein. The sample lists roughly 420,000 distinct CDR3 sequences, 16% occurring once. The CDR3 runs to 18 residues. CDR1 is LGHDT, CDR2 YNNKEL, per germline (reference sequence). Trimming shortened V by 1 base and J by 0 bases, and 13 bases separated the two germline ends. Study observations and caveats: Several hundred expanded graft clones reportedly gave rise to the alpha-beta T cells present about two months after transplant. It was newly produced T cells that mostly accounted for T-cell counts and diversity one year after transplant.

The V and J genes are TRBV3-1 and TRBJ2-6; D is undetermined. This receptor was obtained from a boy under two years old who had a stem cell transplant for Wiskott-Aldrich syndrome, so the T cells may come from the graft donor. The specimen was PBMCs, mostly from graft donor cells, collected 360 days after TCRalphabeta/CD19-depleted stem cell transplant. CDR3 coding DNA: TGTGCCAGCAGCCAAGTGATCCGGCGGAGCTCTGGGGCCAACGTCCTGACTTTC. Amino acids: CASSQVIRRSSGANVLTF.